This T cell receptor beta chain originates from a study of OX40 agonist ivuxolimab in advanced cancers. Describing the broader study: Ivuxolimab, which targeted the costimulatory receptor OX40 (CD134), was an agonistic, fully human IgG2 monoclonal antibody. Of the 52 patients in dose escalation, 19 had hepatocellular carcinoma, around 15 had melanoma, 9 had renal cell carcinoma and 9 had head and neck cancer. Patients were allowed to have had prior anti-PD-1, anti-PD-L1 or anti-CTLA-4 therapy, and less than 45% of the dose-escalation patients had previously received checkpoint inhibitors. The paper reports the monotherapy dose-escalation portion (N of about 50 patients) of the phase I ivuxolimab trial. Partial responses occurred in three dose-escalation patients, of whom one had hepatocellular carcinoma and two had cutaneous melanoma. Peripheral TCRbeta sequencing aimed to test whether ivuxolimab altered TCR sequence diversity and caused clonal T-cell expansion. Intravenous ivuxolimab was administered to patients every 2 weeks at six dose levels: 0.01, 0.1, 0.3, 1.5, 3 and 10 mg/kg. A male proportion of around 83% and a mean age of 60 years, ranging from roughly 23 to 90, were recorded for the dose-escalation cohort.

The CDR3 starts with the cysteine, ends with the phenylalanine, and has 15 residues. Only the CDR3 region is kept as DNA, spanning 45 bases read in frame from base 1. Sequences SGHAT (CDR1) and FQNNGV (CDR2) are obtained from the germline V gene. At the junction V is shortened by 5 bases and J by 4 bases; bases outside the gene matches: 7. What the authors observed across the whole study: After ivuxolimab, more expanded clones were found on average in CD8+ T cells than in CD4+ T cells. In the 0.1-3.0 mg/kg groups, partial responders were among the patients with the lowest normalized peripheral clonal expansion, particularly in CD8+ T cells. Which antigens the clonally expanded peripheral T cells were specific for was not determined. Low levels of normalized T-cell clonal expansion were also seen in some patients who did not respond. At doses from 0.1 to 3.0 mg/kg, clonal expansion was seen in both CD4+ and CD8+ blood T cells between baseline and week 6.

The trial excluded patients who had a history of autoimmune disease or who were on systemic immunosuppression. Peripheral blood for TCR sequencing was collected from all dose cohorts at baseline, on cycle 4 day 1, and on cycle 7 day 1. Samples came from an open-label, multicenter, first-in-human phase I dose-escalation trial of ivuxolimab. The trial enrolled adults with locally advanced or metastatic head and neck squamous cell, hepatocellular, melanoma or renal cell carcinoma. Before TCR sequencing, CD4+ and CD8+ T cells were separately sorted from peripheral blood. In the case of this clone: It has no known antigen specificity. No clone much larger than this one lies a single base away; base qualities are absent.

To sequence the TCRbeta CDR3 region, genomic DNA was isolated from the sorted cells. TCRbeta CDR3 regions were sequenced using the immunoSEQ Assay. TCRdb stores this immuneACCESS table with in-frame sequences only. Part of the clones is absent; in the studies checked, under half of the shortfall reflects unresolved V genes, and no reason is known for the rest. The sample table contains 50,000 or so clones; only one count was recorded for 75% to 90% of them. Of the sample, about 0.74% is held by the ten largest clones. The TCR sequence derives from an adult with an advanced solid tumor such as melanoma, head and neck, liver or kidney cancer. The receptor chain draws on TRBV11-2 and TRBJ2-5, with 10 middle bases fitting TRBD1. This specimen consisted of CD4+ or CD8+ T cells sorted from blood, obtained in a trial of the OX40 agonist ivuxolimab. CDR3 loop: CASSPGTGVRETQYF. The DNA sequence follows: TGTGCCAGCAGCCCCGGGACAGGGGTGCGAGAGACCCAGTACTTC.